Here is one TCR beta chain with its context. This sample is part of a study of T cell changes during pregnancy in multiple sclerosis. CDR1 and CDR2 from the germline V gene are SGHTA and FQGNSA. The CDR3 totals 15 residues. Trimming took off 5 bases at V and 6 bases at J, with 18 bases between the two ends. Assay used: immunoSEQ multiplex PCR; TCRdb lists only in-frame clones, some missing. The table has 75,000 to 90,000 clones, approximately 90% seen once. The rearrangement uses TRBV7-2 and TRBJ2-3; tentative D call: TRBD2 (6 bases). The starting material was PBMCs, obtained in the first trimester of pregnancy. This sequence originates from a female donor in good health, serving as a control in a pregnancy study. Some clones in this sample may be carry-over from other donors' samples. The CDR3 region has the DNA TGTGCCAGCAGCCCGACTAGGGGAAATCGGGATACGCAGTATTTT. This encodes CASSPTRGNRDTQYF.